This paragraph reports one T cell receptor (beta chain). The J segment lost 2 bases and the V segment lost 8 bases, leaving 7 bases of the junction unmatched. Per the germline V gene, CDR1 is LNHNV and CDR2 is YYDKDF (reference sequence). The CDR3 has 14 amino acids. The repertoire was sequenced with immunoSEQ multiplex PCR; TCRdb's copy has only in-frame clones and lacks some. The data show 230,000 or so clones, about 90% seen once. The sample belongs to a study of blood T cell repertoires in COVID-19. Study-level background: Samples representing acute and convalescent COVID-19 were sourced from the United States, Italy and Spain. The analysed material was cDNA or gDNA that came from T cells, B-cell-depleted T cells, or PBMCs.

Material: peripheral blood. The receptor was derived from a middle-aged man with active or convalescent COVID-19. The V call is TRBV15, the J call TRBJ2-3; 7 nucleotides match TRBD2. The CDR3 here is CATHSGLHTDTQYF. In DNA, the CDR3 is TGTGCCACCCATAGCGGGCTCCACACAGATACGCAGTATTTT.